This note documents a single T cell receptor beta chain sequence. Per the original methods: Reference gene primer amplification gave nucleated cell count estimates. Some clones are missing from TCRdb's copy, which holds only in-frame ones; the method was immunoSEQ multiplex PCR. V and J calls and clone size are those listed in that table; D and trimming were worked out from the DNA. The profile shows fewer than 250,000 clones, 90% to 95% of them singletons. This specimen comes from a study of blood T cell repertoires in COVID-19. Study details: Donors in the United States, Italy and Spain gave samples during acute or convalescent COVID-19. PBMCs, B-cell-depleted T cells, or T cells were the source of the cDNA or gDNA that made up the material.

The length of the CDR3 is 13 residues. The germline V and J ends were trimmed by 0 bases and 8 bases, with 10 bases remaining between them. Looked up from germline, CDR1 is KGHSH and CDR2 is LQKENI. The TCR comes from a man aged 25-40 years with acute or convalescent COVID-19. V gene TRBV18 combines with J gene TRBJ1-2; D is perhaps TRBD1 (6 bases). Sequences were obtained from peripheral blood. Here the CDR3 DNA reads TGTGCCAGCTCACCACCGACAGGATACGGCTACACCTTC. Its protein product is CASSPPTGYGYTF.